These 13 T cell receptor beta chains were sequenced from one sample in a study of blood T cell repertoires in COVID-19. Clones were sequenced by immunoSEQ multiplex PCR, and TCRdb holds only the in-frame ones, with some missing. The sample contains 250,000 to 350,000 clones, roughly nine tenths of which appear only once. Sequenced sample: PBMCs or T cells enriched from blood (not recorded which). These TCRs come from a woman aged 45 to 65 who had been exposed to COVID-19.

The V and J genes are TRBV25-1 and TRBJ1-2; 10 nucleotides agree with TRBD1. Per germline, CDR1 MGHDK and CDR2 SYGVNS. Germline trimming cut 5 bases from V and 2 bases from J; bases unmatched to any gene: 2. CDR3 length: 14 amino acids. The CDR3 nucleotides read TGTGCCAGCAGTTCGGACAGGGGGAACTATGGCTACACCTTC. This translates into CASSSDRGNYGYTF.

The chain has TRBV7-2 and TRBJ1-3; D unclear. Trimming pared 2 bases from V and 3 bases from J, leaving 8 bases between. The CDR3 sequence is 14 residues long. The germline gives CDR1 SGHTA, CDR2 FQGNSA. In nucleotides, the CDR3 is TGTGCCAGCAGCTTATTCGGGTGTGGAAACACCATATATTTT. Translated: CASSLFGCGNTIYF.

V gene TRBV15 combines with J gene TRBJ1-1; no definite D call. There are 15 residues in the CDR3. Germline V gives CDR1 LNHNV, CDR2 YYDKDF (reference sequence). Trimming took off 2 bases at V and 1 base at J, with 11 bases between the two ends. The CDR3: CATSRSRTTNTEAFF. The CDR3 DNA follows: TGTGCCACCAGCAGAAGCAGAACTACGAACACTGAAGCTTTCTTT.

The chain combines TRBV11-2 with TRBJ2-2; perhaps TRBD1 as D (6 bases). V lost 2 bases to trimming and J lost 1 base, with 8 bases between them. In germline, CDR1 is SGHAT, CDR2 FQNNGV. The CDR3 is 15 amino acids. The CDR3 protein is CASSLWGRNTGELFF. The CDR3 DNA reads as TGTGCCAGCAGCTTATGGGGGCGGAACACCGGGGAGCTGTTTTTT.

The chain combines TRBV15 with TRBJ2-3; 8 bases line up with TRBD2. Looked up from germline, CDR1 is LNHNV and CDR2 is YYDKDF (reference sequence). V lost 0 bases, J lost 3 bases, and 8 bases stayed unmatched. The CDR3 is made up of 17 amino acids. CDR3 protein: CATSRDRGGPLTDTQYF. In DNA, the CDR3 is TGTGCCACCAGCAGAGATCGGGGGGGCCCACTTACAGATACGCAGTATTTT.

The chain combines TRBV5-6 with TRBJ2-1, with 9 bases lining up with TRBD1. CDR1 is SGHDT, CDR2 YYEEEE, per germline. Trimming removed 0 bases from V and 7 bases from J; junction bases left unmatched: 8. The length of the CDR3 is 16 residues. Here the CDR3 reads CASSLGLGTGNNEQFF. The CDR3 nucleotides read TGTGCCAGCAGCTTGGGTCTCGGGACAGGGAATAATGAGCAGTTCTTC.

This chain connects TRBV20-1 to TRBJ1-4; D not certain. Between the trimmed V and J ends, which lost 3 bases and 8 bases, there was a span of 4 bases. The CDR3 runs 10 residues. Germline CDR1 reads DFQATT; CDR2 reads SNEGSKA (reference sequence). As DNA, the CDR3 is TGCAGTGCTAGCCAGGAAAAACTGTTTTTT. Translating gives CSASQEKLFF.

This clone has more than one count but fewer than ten. A read error may produce the germline difference seen at one junction end. The chain carries TRBV28 and TRBJ2-7, with D possibly being TRBD2 (7 bases). This CDR3 is 16 amino acids long. CDR1 is MDHEN and CDR2 is SYDVKM in the germline V gene. For the CDR3, the DNA is TGTGCCAGCAGTTCTCCGGACCGGGGGGCCTCCAACGAGCAGTACTTC. Translating it yields CASSSPDRGASNEQYF.

The chain links TRBV6-5 to TRBJ2-7, with a tentative D call TRBD2 (6 bases). Germline V lookup: CDR1 MNHEY, CDR2 SVGAGI. The CDR3 runs 16 residues. V dropped 4 bases and J dropped 7 bases, with 23 bases sitting between them. The CDR3 is CASSSPAGSGLREQYF. Written as DNA, the CDR3 is TGTGCCAGCAGTTCCCCGGCGGGATCCGGGCTGAGGGAGCAGTACTTC.

CDR3 loop: CASRPVFKGGRSGNTIYF. Here the CDR3 DNA reads TGTGCCAGCAGGCCCGTCTTTAAAGGGGGAAGGTCTGGAAACACCATATATTTT. V usage is TRBV28 and J usage is TRBJ1-3; the D gene is possibly TRBD1 (6 bases). The length of the CDR3 is 18 residues. The ends were cut back, 6 bases at V and 1 base at J, with 22 bases in the middle. From germline, CDR1 is MDHEN and CDR2 SYDVKM.

The chain joins TRBV6-4 to TRBJ1-6; the D gene is possibly TRBD1 (6 bases). Germline V CDR1 and CDR2: MRHNA, SNTAGT. The CDR3 is 14 amino acids. V lost 3 bases, J lost 5 bases, and 8 bases lay in between. The CDR3 sequence: CASSESGDNSPLHF. In DNA, the CDR3 is TGTGCCAGCAGTGAGTCAGGGGATAATTCACCCCTCCACTTT.

This chain connects TRBV5-4 to TRBJ2-5, with D possibly being TRBD2 (6 bases). V was trimmed by 7 bases and J by 5 bases, leaving 15 bases between them. This CDR3 is 13 amino acids long. The germline V gene encodes CDR1 SGHNT and CDR2 YYREEE (reference sequence). The CDR3 protein is CASGLTSYETQYF. The CDR3 region has the DNA TGTGCCAGCGGCCTGACTAGTTATGAGACCCAGTACTTC.

V usage is TRBV18 and J usage is TRBJ2-3; 9 bases are shared with TRBD1. Germline CDR1 and CDR2: KGHSH and LQKENI. With V trimmed by 1 base and J by 4 bases, 6 bases remained unmatched. The CDR3 runs 16 residues. The CDR3 DNA is TGTGCCAGCTCACCACGATTGGGACAGGGCGCAGATACGCAGTATTTT. Protein sequence: CASSPRLGQGADTQYF.